These 27 T cell receptor beta chains were all obtained from the same sample, sequenced in a study of T cell repertoires in cytomegalovirus infection. TCRdb recomputed calls from the reads with MiXCR, one row per CDR3 protein. This table has 130,000 or so distinct CDR3 sequences, about 6.1% appearing once. The sequencing sample was made of PBMCs. The receptors come from a human donor in good health (CMV status not recorded). Some clones in this sample may be carry-over from other donors' samples.

The chain combines TRBV6-2 or TRBV6-3 with TRBJ1-5; maybe TRBD1 (6 bases). Per the germline V gene, CDR1 is MNHEY and CDR2 is SVGEGT. CDR3 length: 17 residues. V was trimmed by 6 bases and J by 10 bases, leaving 28 bases between them. CDR3 DNA sequence: TGTGCCAGCAGGCCAAGCGTCCGGACAGTGGAGATCCATCCCCAGCATTTT. It yields the protein CASRPSVRTVEIHPQHF.

Remarks on this clonotype: One base away lies a much larger clone, so this may be a sequencing read error. The conserved final phenylalanine or tryptophan is absent from the CDR3, which likely points to a read error. This chain connects TRBV28 to TRBJ2-5; TRBD2 matches 8 bases. The germline gives CDR1 MDHEN, CDR2 SYDVKM. V was clipped by 6 bases and J by 10 bases; unmatched bases: 7. This CDR3 region has 12 residues. CDR3 sequence: CASRAGGSHQYY. The CDR3 DNA follows: TGTGCCAGCAGGGCGGGGGGATCACACCAGTACTAC.

The chain recombines TRBV23-1 with TRBJ1-5; D gene uncertain. TRBV23-1 has ORF status, its function being uncertain. Trimming left V 6 bases short and J 0 bases short, with 9 bases between. This CDR3 has 14 amino acids. The CDR3 coding sequence is TGCGCCAGCAGACGAACTAATAGCAATCAGCCCCAGCATTTT. Amino acids: CASRRTNSNQPQHF.

This clonotype was observed a handful of times. J is TRBJ1-1 and V is TRBV29-1; D is perhaps TRBD1 (5 bases). The CDR3 is made up of 13 amino acids. Germline values: CDR1 SQVTM, CDR2 ANQGSEA. The V gene lost 6 bases and the J gene lost 4 bases, with 15 bases spanning the gap. The CDR3 protein is CSVWAGSGTEAFF. The CDR3 DNA is TGCAGCGTATGGGCAGGGTCGGGCACTGAAGCTTTCTTT.

There are a few counts of this clonotype. The gene calls are TRBV20-1 and TRBJ1-1, with TRBD1 as a possible D gene (6 bases). Germline-derived CDR1 and CDR2 are DFQATT and SNEGSKA (reference sequence). V gave up 3 bases and J gave up 1 base, with 18 bases separating them. This CDR3 is 16 amino acids long. The CDR3 loop is CSASGLSGHRNTEAFF. CDR3 bases: TGCAGTGCTAGTGGGCTGTCGGGACATCGGAACACTGAAGCTTTCTTT.

At least ten counts were recorded for this clonotype. This chain links TRBV6-2 or TRBV6-3 with TRBJ2-5, with D unclear. V dropped 1 base and J dropped 3 bases, with 6 bases sitting between them. The CDR3 spans 13 residues. CDR1 MNHEY and CDR2 SVGEGT come from the germline V gene. The DNA of the CDR3 is TGTGCCAGCAGTTACTTGACGGAAGAGACCCAGTACTTC. Its protein is CASSYLTEETQYF.

The chain couples TRBV7-2 to TRBJ2-2; D is uncertain. CDR3 length: 15 amino acids. Trimming took 0 bases from V and 5 from J, leaving 10 bases between them. Germline CDR1 and CDR2: SGHTA and FQGNSA. The CDR3 reads CASSLARTVTGELFF. In DNA form, the CDR3 reads TGTGCCAGCAGCTTAGCGCGGACGGTGACCGGGGAGCTGTTTTTT. Full variable domain (remainder filled in from reference TRBV7-2 and TRBJ2-2): GAGVSQSPSNKVTEKGKDVELRCDPISGHTALYWYRQSLGQGLEFLIYFQGNSAPDKSGLPSDRFSAERTGGSVSTLTIQRTQQEDSAVYLCASSLARTVTGELFFGEGSRLTVL.

As to this clonotype: Since a much larger clone is just one base distant, this may be a read error. The J gene is TRBJ2-7, the V gene TRBV7-9; TRBD1 is a possible D gene (6 bases). Trimming shortened V by 5 bases and J by 4 bases, and 18 bases separated the two germline ends. In germline, CDR1 is SEHNR, CDR2 FQNEAQ (reference sequence). The CDR3 is 15 amino acids. The CDR3 region has the DNA TGTGCCAGCAGCCCTACTCGGGACACGGGTTACGAGCAGTACTTC. Translated: CASSPTRDTGYEQYF. The whole variable domain, remainder taken from reference TRBV7-9 and TRBJ2-7, is DTGVSQNPRHKITKRGQNVTFRCDPISEHNRLYWYRQTLGQGPEFLTYFQNEAQLEKSRLLSDRFSAERPKGSFSTLEIQRTEQGDSAMYLCASSPTRDTGYEQYFGPGTRLTVT.

The V and J genes are TRBV12-3 or TRBV12-4 and TRBJ1-1; 8 positions agree with TRBD1. The CDR3 loop spans 18 amino acids. Trimming removed 1 base from V and 0 bases from J; junction bases left unmatched: 10. The CDR3 DNA reads as TGTGCCAGCAGTTTAGGACCAGGGGGCAAGTATATGAACACTGAAGCTTTCTTT. Translated, it gives CASSLGPGGKYMNTEAFF.

The table lists this clonotype with many counts. This chain connects TRBV6-6 to TRBJ2-7; the D is unclear. Deletions cut 4 bases from V and 4 bases from J, with 8 bases between. The V gene's germline CDR1 is MNHNY and CDR2 SVGAGI (reference sequence). There are 12 residues in the CDR3. The CDR3: CASSFPYYEQYF. The CDR3 DNA follows: TGTGCCAGCAGTTTCCCCTATTACGAGCAGTACTTC.

This clonotype was seen many times. This rearrangement joins TRBV5-1 to TRBJ2-3; 13 nucleotides align to TRBD2. The V gene's germline CDR1 is SGHRS and CDR2 YFSETQ. The CDR3 sequence is 16 residues long. After removal of 4 bases from V and 5 bases from J, the junction contained 7 bases not matched to a gene. CDR3 region: CASSIRTSGGLDTQYF. As DNA, the CDR3 is TGCGCCAGCAGCATTAGGACTAGCGGGGGCCTAGATACGCAGTATTTT.

This clonotype showed up many times. The chain recombines TRBV7-2 with TRBJ1-3; D possibly corresponds to TRBD1 (6 bases). This CDR3 spans 16 amino acids. The V and J ends lost 4 bases and 4 bases respectively, with 17 bases between them. CDR1 is SGHTA and CDR2 is FQGNSA in the germline V gene. CDR3 in DNA: TGTGCCAGCAGCTCCTCCCCGGGGGCCGGAGGAAACACCATATATTTT. It codes for CASSSSPGAGGNTIYF.

This clonotype was detected many times. One end of the junction varies from germline; a read error may be responsible. The CDR3 coding sequence is TGTGCGAGCACTAGGGGGCCTGGCACAGATACGCAGTATTTT. Translated: CASTRGPGTDTQYF. The chain has TRBV6-6 and TRBJ2-3; 7 bases agree with TRBD1. The CDR3 contains 14 residues. The germline V gene encodes CDR1 MNHNY and CDR2 SVGAGI (reference sequence).

This clonotype came up a few times. This chain links TRBV20-1 with TRBJ2-7, with 12 nucleotides matching TRBD2. The ends lost 6 bases at V and 3 bases at J; junction bases unmatched: 6. The V gene's germline CDR1 is DFQATT and CDR2 SNEGSKA (reference sequence). The length of the CDR3 is 14 residues. The CDR3 DNA reads as TGCAGTGCCACTAGCGGGGGGCCTCACTACGAGCAGTACTTC. Encoded protein: CSATSGGPHYEQYF.

For this clonotype: With a much larger clone just one base away, this may be a read error. The V and J genes are TRBV20-1 and TRBJ2-1; 9 nucleotides line up with TRBD2. V shed 5 bases and J 5 bases; nucleotides not matched to a gene: 7. This CDR3 comprises 14 residues. Germline lookup yields CDR1 DFQATT and CDR2 SNEGSKA (reference sequence). CDR3 DNA: TGCAGTGCTCGAAAACCTAGCGGGAACAATGAGCAGTTCTTC. This translates into CSARKPSGNNEQFF.

This clonotype occurred many times. This chain uses TRBV7-2 with TRBJ2-5, with 10 nucleotides matching TRBD2. V shed 0 bases and J 1 base; nucleotides not matched to a gene: 8. The length of the CDR3 is 18 residues. Germline V gene lookup returns CDR1 SGHTA and CDR2 FQGNSA. The CDR3 spells CASSLAYLAGGPQETQYF. The CDR3 nucleotides read TGTGCCAGCAGCTTAGCTTACTTAGCGGGGGGCCCCCAAGAGACCCAGTACTTC.

The table lists this clonotype with many counts. The chain combines TRBV7-9 with TRBJ2-5; D remains unclear. This CDR3 has 15 amino acids. Deletions cut 5 bases from V and 1 base from J, with 14 bases between. Germline V gene lookup returns CDR1 SEHNR and CDR2 FQNEAQ (reference sequence). For the CDR3, the DNA is TGTGCCAGCAGCCCCAAAAGCCGGCTCCAAGAGACCCAGTACTTC. This encodes CASSPKSRLQETQYF.

This clonotype was counted ten times or more. The CDR3 DNA follows: TGTGCCAGCAGCGGGGGGGACGTCACAGATACGCAGTATTTT. It encodes CASSGGDVTDTQYF. The chain employs TRBV5-4 and TRBJ2-3; 7 positions agree with TRBD2. The CDR3 length is 14 residues. Germline CDR1 reads SGHNT; CDR2 reads YYREEE (reference sequence). Losses at the gene ends were 4 bases for V and 2 bases for J; bases not matched to a gene: 4.

Ten or more counts support this clonotype. The V call is TRBV7-2, the J call TRBJ1-5; TRBD1 aligns across 7 bases. Germline CDR1 and CDR2: SGHTA and FQGNSA. The J segment lost 3 bases and the V segment lost 8 bases, leaving 10 bases of the junction unmatched. CDR3 length: 15 residues. The CDR3 sequence is CASSWDSDDNQPQHF. The DNA for the CDR3 is TGTGCCAGCTCGTGGGACAGTGACGACAATCAGCCCCAGCATTTT.

The genes are TRBV5-5 and TRBJ2-7; D might be TRBD1 (6 bases). CDR3 size: 18 residues. V was cut by 0 bases and J by 2 bases, with 21 bases left in between. Looked up from germline, CDR1 is SGHKS and CDR2 is YYEKEE (reference sequence). The DNA of the CDR3 is TGTGCCAGCAGCTTGGAACCAGGGGCATATGGGACCGCCTACGAGCAGTACTTC. Its protein is CASSLEPGAYGTAYEQYF.

CDR3 bases: TGTGCCAGCAGCTTATTACAGGCGAACACCGGGGAGCTGTTTTTT. As protein: CASSLLQANTGELFF. The chain is built from TRBV7-3 and TRBJ2-2; perhaps TRBD1 as D (5 bases). Germline CDR1 SGHTA, CDR2 FQGTGA. This CDR3 region has 15 residues. The ends were cut back, 2 bases at V and 0 bases at J, with 7 bases in the middle.

In its sample, this clonotype was seen many times. V and J are TRBV6-2 or TRBV6-3 and TRBJ2-1, with no clear D. Germline V gene sequence: CDR1 MNHEY, CDR2 SVGEGT. CDR3 length: 15 residues. Trimming shortened V by 5 bases and J by 0 bases, and 11 bases separated the two germline ends. The CDR3 DNA sequence: TGTGCCAGCAGTCGCTTGTCAAGCTCCTACAATGAGCAGTTCTTC. Amino acid sequence: CASSRLSSSYNEQFF.

CDR3 bases: TGCAGCGTTGGGACCTACCGGAGCACCGGGGAGCTGTTTTTT. Translated, it gives CSVGTYRSTGELFF. The rearrangement uses TRBV29-1 and TRBJ2-2; no reliable D call. Germline loops: CDR1 SQVTM, CDR2 ANQGSEA. V was trimmed by 4 bases and J by 4 bases, leaving 13 bases between them. This CDR3 contains 14 residues.

In its sample, this clonotype was seen many times. The chain combines TRBV19 with TRBJ2-3, with 7 nucleotides matching TRBD2. The J segment lost 4 bases and the V segment lost 6 bases, leaving 7 bases of the junction unmatched. The CDR3 runs 14 residues. Germline V gene sequence: CDR1 LNHDA, CDR2 SQIVND (reference sequence). As DNA, the CDR3 is TGTGCCAGTAGCCCTGGGAGGGCAGCAGATACGCAGTATTTT. As protein: CASSPGRAADTQYF.

This clonotype was detected a few times. The chain couples TRBV5-5 to TRBJ2-5, with 8 bases that match TRBD1. Germline CDR1 SGHKS, CDR2 YYEKEE (reference sequence). Losses at the gene ends were 0 bases for V and 4 bases for J; bases not matched to a gene: 14. CDR3 length equals 18 residues. CDR3 in DNA: TGTGCCAGCAGCTTGGAACCCGGCGGGACAGGCAAACGAGAGACCCAGTACTTC. As protein: CASSLEPGGTGKRETQYF. Supplemented by reference TRBV5-5 and TRBJ2-5, the full variable domain reads DAGVTQSPTHLIKTRGQQVTLRCSPISGHKSVSWYQQVLGQGPQFIFQYYEKEERGRGNFPDRFSARQFPNYSSELNVNALLLGDSALYLCASSLEPGGTGKRETQYFGPGTRLLVL.

This clonotype was detected many times. V is TRBV7-2 and J is TRBJ1-2; 10 nucleotides match TRBD1. The CDR3 length is 17 residues. With V trimmed by 5 bases and J by 0 bases, 9 bases remained unmatched. Germline-derived CDR1 and CDR2 are SGHTA and FQGNSA. The CDR3 DNA sequence: TGTGCCAGCAGCCTCGGGACAGGGGTCGCAGCTAACTATGGCTACACCTTC. It encodes CASSLGTGVAANYGYTF. Together with reference TRBV7-2 and TRBJ1-2, the CDR3 gives the full variable domain: GAGVSQSPSNKVTEKGKDVELRCDPISGHTALYWYRQSLGQGLEFLIYFQGNSAPDKSGLPSDRFSAERTGGSVSTLTIQRTQQEDSAVYLCASSLGTGVAANYGYTFGSGTRLTVV.

This clonotype was picked up many times. The chain is built from TRBV20-1 and TRBJ2-7; the match to TRBD2 covers 10 bases. The CDR3 extends over 15 amino acids. The J segment lost 0 bases and the V segment lost 1 base, leaving 3 bases of the junction unmatched. Germline V CDR1 and CDR2: DFQATT, SNEGSKA (reference sequence). The CDR3 DNA follows: TGCAGTGCTAGAGCTCTAGCGGGGGACTCCTACGAGCAGTACTTC. Translation: CSARALAGDSYEQYF.